This entry lists 32 T cell receptor beta chains sequenced from one sample in a study of T cells in Graves' hyperthyroidism and ophthalmopathy. Using RNA transcripts as the source, TCR beta CDR3 regions were amplified. HTBI primers were used for first-round RT-PCR of the TCR CDR3. TCRdb reanalysed the multiplex PCR reads using MiXCR and keeps one entry per CDR3 protein. The data show 650,000 to 850,000 distinct CDR3 sequences, about 19% seen once. The sample consisted of blood. Every receptor here comes from a woman aged 45-65 years with Graves' hyperthyroidism that later progressed to Graves' ophthalmopathy.

There are many counts of this clonotype. The chain carries TRBV12-3 or TRBV12-4 and TRBJ1-2; 11 bases line up with TRBD1. The CDR3 is 16 amino acids. With 5 bases clipped from V and 6 bases from J, the junction kept 11 bases outside the gene matches. CDR3 protein: CASSSFRTGGVDGYTF. CDR3 sequence (DNA): TGTGCCAGCAGTAGTTTCCGGACAGGGGGCGTCGATGGCTACACCTTC.

V gene TRBV20-1 combines with J gene TRBJ2-2, with D perhaps matching TRBD1 (6 bases). The CDR3 runs 15 residues. The germline V and J ends were trimmed by 6 bases and 5 bases, with 19 bases remaining between them. Germline V lookup: CDR1 DFQATT, CDR2 SNEGSKA (reference sequence). CDR3 nucleotides: TGCAGTGCAGTGGGACAAGAGGGTTTAACCGGGGAGCTGTTTTTT. This codes for CSAVGQEGLTGELFF.

This clonotype was observed many times. V is TRBV11-3 and J is TRBJ1-6; D unclear. The germline CDR1 and CDR2 sequences are SGHNT and YENEEA. V was shortened by 0 bases and J by 7 bases, with 13 bases between the two germline ends. The length of the CDR3 is 16 residues. CDR3 in amino acids: CASSLDFSLMNSPLHF. The CDR3, as DNA: TGTGCCAGCAGCTTAGATTTCAGCTTGATGAATTCACCCCTCCACTTT.

In this sample, this clonotype turned up many times. The genes are TRBV30 and TRBJ1-4, with a tentative D call TRBD1 (5 bases). The CDR3 is made up of 16 amino acids. The V end was cut by 0 bases, the J end by 8 bases, with 19 bases between. The germline V gene encodes CDR1 GTSNPN and CDR2 SVGIG (reference sequence). CDR3 sequence: CAWSVLGTGVKEKLFF. The CDR3 DNA reads TGTGCCTGGAGTGTCCTTGGGACGGGGGTAAAAGAAAAACTGTTTTTT. Filled out from reference TRBV30 and TRBJ1-4, the complete variable domain reads SQTIHQWPATLVQPVGSPLSLECTVEGTSNPNLYWYRQAAGRGLQLLFYSVGIGQISSEVPQNLSASRPQDRQFILSSKKLLLSDSGFYLCAWSVLGTGVKEKLFFGSGTQLSVL.

This clonotype was counted only a few times. The chain couples TRBV2 to TRBJ2-5; 8 bases line up with TRBD1. Per germline, CDR1 SNHLY and CDR2 FYNNEI. The CDR3 is 16 amino acids. The J segment lost 2 bases and the V segment lost 1 base, leaving 6 bases of the junction unmatched. The CDR3 DNA sequence: TGTGCCAGCAGTGAAGGTAGAGGACAGGGACAAGAGACCCAGTACTTC. This sequence encodes CASSEGRGQGQETQYF.

This clonotype was found many times. J is TRBJ1-1 and V is TRBV7-6; no firm D call. Germline CDR1 reads SGHVS; CDR2 reads FNYEAQ. This CDR3 contains 17 residues. The V and J ends lost 2 bases and 5 bases respectively, with 21 bases between them. The CDR3: CASSLFGRATGGTEAFF. CDR3 sequence (DNA): TGTGCCAGCAGCTTATTCGGTAGAGCGACCGGAGGAACTGAAGCTTTCTTT.

Points on this clonotype: The junction departs from germline at one end; a sequencing error may be responsible. The chain carries TRBV2 and TRBJ1-5; unclear D gene. CDR1 is SNHLY, CDR2 FYNNEI, per germline. The CDR3 has 14 amino acids. Here the CDR3 reads CASSGVSGNRPQHF. The CDR3 DNA follows: TGTGCCAGCAGCGGGGTTAGTGGCAATCGGCCCCAGCATTTT. Full variable domain (missing parts from reference TRBV2 and TRBJ1-5): EPEVTQTPSHQVTQMGQEVILRCVPISNHLYFYWYRQILGQKVEFLVSFYNNEISEKSEIFDDQFSVERPDGSNFTLKIRSTKLEDSAMYFCASSGVSGNRPQHFGDGTRLSIL.

This clonotype was detected many times. The genes are TRBV5-1 and TRBJ1-4; 8 nucleotides match TRBD1. The CDR3 is made up of 16 amino acids. V gave up 4 bases and J gave up 5 bases; unmatched junction bases: 10. Germline assignment: CDR1 SGHRS and CDR2 YFSETQ. Written as DNA, the CDR3 is TGCGCCAGCAGCCGGGAACCGGGACAGGCCAATGAAAAACTGTTTTTT. This gives the protein CASSREPGQANEKLFF.

The chain combines TRBV2 with TRBJ2-5; no definite D call. The CDR3 is 11 residues long. The germline V gene encodes CDR1 SNHLY and CDR2 FYNNEI. V lost 6 bases and J lost 7, with 9 bases in between. CDR3 sequence (DNA): TGTGCCAGCAGCCGTGGAGTGACCCAGTACTTC. Translated: CASSRGVTQYF.

This chain uses TRBV14 with TRBJ2-1, with a possible D match to TRBD2 (5 bases). The V end lost 4 bases, the J end lost 8 bases, and 15 bases lay between the germline ends. Germline CDR1 and CDR2: SGHDN and FVKESK. The CDR3 covers 14 residues. CDR3 sequence reads: CASSLREGGDEQFF. CDR3 DNA: TGTGCCAGCAGCCTTAGGGAAGGAGGCGATGAGCAGTTCTTC.

This clonotype was seen a few times. The chain recombines TRBV7-6 with TRBJ1-2, with a tentative D call TRBD1 (5 bases). Deletions cut 11 bases from V and 6 bases from J, with 13 bases between. Germline V gene data show CDR1 as SGHVS and CDR2 as FNYEAQ. The CDR3 has 11 residues. CDR3 bases: TGTGCCGGCCGGGGGTCGGATGGCTACACCTTC. Translated, it gives CAGRGSDGYTF.

This chain connects TRBV6-1 to TRBJ1-3; possible D gene TRBD1, 5 bases. Trimming took 5 bases from V and 0 from J, leaving 20 bases between them. The length of the CDR3 is 18 residues. Per the germline V gene, CDR1 is MNHNS and CDR2 is SASEGT. Here the CDR3 reads CASSPPARDRSSGNTIYF. The DNA for the CDR3 is TGTGCCAGCAGTCCTCCTGCCCGGGACCGCAGCTCTGGAAACACCATATATTTT.

This clonotype was picked up a small number of times. V and J are TRBV6-1 and TRBJ2-1; no firm D call. The CDR3 runs to 12 residues. Germline V gene sequence: CDR1 MNHNS, CDR2 SASEGT. V lost 2 bases and J lost 7, with 6 bases in between. CDR3 DNA: TGTGCCAGCAGTGAAATTCGGAATGAGCAGTTCTTC. Its translation is CASSEIRNEQFF.

This clonotype was picked up many times. This chain joins TRBV20-1 and TRBJ1-2, with TRBD1 matching 9 bases. The germline CDR1 and CDR2 sequences are DFQATT and SNEGSKA (reference sequence). J lost 5 bases, V lost 5 bases, and 9 bases had no gene match. The CDR3 loop spans 14 amino acids. The chain's CDR3 is CSAPIDRGKYGYTF. CDR3 nucleotides: TGCAGTGCTCCCATAGACAGGGGGAAATATGGCTACACCTTC.

V is TRBV10-2 and J is TRBJ1-1, with TRBD1 matching 8 bases. After removal of 2 bases from V and 11 bases from J, the junction contained 4 bases not matched to a gene. CDR3 length equals 12 residues. CDR1 and CDR2 (germline): WSHSY, SAAADI. The CDR3 here is CASSEPTGAAFF. The CDR3 DNA is TGCGCCAGCAGTGAGCCGACAGGGGCGGCTTTCTTT.

This clonotype appeared many times. The chain carries TRBV12-3 or TRBV12-4 and TRBJ1-6; 7 positions agree with TRBD1. This CDR3 region has 16 residues. V shed 5 bases and J 6 bases; nucleotides not matched to a gene: 10. The CDR3 DNA is TGTGCCAGCAGTCACCCCCGGGACAGTGGTAATTCACCCCTCCACTTT. As protein: CASSHPRDSGNSPLHF.

This clonotype was detected ten times or more. The CDR3 reads CSVIRRGAGEETQYF. CDR3 in DNA: TGCAGCGTCATAAGGCGAGGGGCTGGGGAAGAGACCCAGTACTTC. The chain combines TRBV29-1 with TRBJ2-5, with D perhaps assigned TRBD1 or TRBD2 (5 bases each). Germline V lookup: CDR1 SQVTM, CDR2 ANQGSEA. Trimming took 6 bases from V and 3 from J, leaving 20 bases between them. The CDR3 covers 15 residues. The full variable domain, in which reference TRBV29-1 and TRBJ2-5 provide the parts outside the CDR3, is SAVISQKPSRDICQRGTSLTIQCQVDSQVTMMFWYRQQPGQSLTLIATANQGSEATYESGFVIDKFPISRPNLTFSTLTVSNMSPEDSSIYLCSVIRRGAGEETQYFGPGTRLLVL.

This chain uses TRBV27 with TRBJ2-7; 7 nucleotides match TRBD2. V was pared by 3 bases and J by 2 bases, with 1 base of the junction left unmatched. Germline V gives CDR1 MNHEY, CDR2 SMNVEV (reference sequence). The CDR3 spans 13 residues. The CDR3 spells CASSFRGAYEQYF. The DNA of the CDR3 is TGTGCCAGCAGTTTCCGGGGGGCCTACGAGCAGTACTTC.

This clonotype was picked up many times. The chain has TRBV5-1 and TRBJ1-1; D is ambiguous. Per germline, CDR1 SGHRS and CDR2 YFSETQ. V was clipped by 4 bases and J by 0 bases, with 13 bases between them. The CDR3 is made up of 15 amino acids. Here the CDR3 reads CASSVDGTMNTEAFF. CDR3 sequence (DNA): TGCGCCAGCAGCGTGGATGGCACAATGAACACTGAAGCTTTCTTT.

This clonotype was found many times. The chain is built from TRBV11-2 and TRBJ1-1; weak D call: TRBD1 (5 bases). Germline V lookup: CDR1 SGHAT, CDR2 FQNNGV. The CDR3 is made up of 14 amino acids. Trimming took off 5 bases at V and 6 bases at J, with 16 bases between the two ends. The DNA of the CDR3 is TGTGCCAGCAGCCCCGTGGGGGGGATGGCTGAAGCTTTCTTT. Translation gives CASSPVGGMAEAFF.

This clonotype was picked up a small number of times. J is TRBJ2-2 and V is TRBV3-1, with D perhaps matching TRBD1 (5 bases). The CDR3 extends over 17 amino acids. The V gene's germline CDR1 is LGHDT and CDR2 YNNKEL (reference sequence). Trimming took 7 bases from V and 6 from J, leaving 24 bases between them. For the CDR3, the DNA is TGTGCCAGCAAGCGAAACTACGATTTGCAGGGCGCCGGGGAGCTGTTTTTT. It specifies CASKRNYDLQGAGELFF.

This clonotype was detected only a few times. V gene TRBV5-1 combines with J gene TRBJ2-1, with 9 nucleotides matching TRBD1. The V segment lost 3 bases and the J segment 0 bases; nucleotides outside the gene matches: 1. CDR3 length: 15 residues. Germline assignment: CDR1 SGHRS and CDR2 YFSETQ. CDR3 sequence (DNA): TGCGCCAGCAGCTGGACAGGGGACTCCTACAATGAGCAGTTCTTC. This translates into CASSWTGDSYNEQFF.

Ten or more counts support this clonotype. The DNA of the CDR3 is TGTGCCAGCAGCACCTGGACTAGCACAGATACGCAGTATTTT. This translates into CASSTWTSTDTQYF. This chain connects TRBV11-2 to TRBJ2-3, with a possible D match to TRBD2 (5 bases). The CDR3 is 14 residues long. V lost 5 bases and J lost 0, with 9 bases in between. Germline CDR1 reads SGHAT; CDR2 reads FQNNGV.

Concerning this clonotype: A read error may explain this, as a much larger clone is one base away. This chain uses TRBV3-1 with TRBJ1-5, with 11 bases identical to TRBD1. The junction had 8 bases not matched to a gene; V was cut back by 4 bases and J by 0 bases. The length of the CDR3 is 18 residues. Germline V CDR1 and CDR2: LGHDT, YNNKEL (reference sequence). Written as DNA, the CDR3 is TGTGCCAGCAGCCGGGGACAGGGGGGGATCAATAGCAATCAGCCCCAGCATTTT. The encoded protein is CASSRGQGGINSNQPQHF.

This clonotype was counted many times. The chain couples TRBV18 to TRBJ2-7; tentative D call: TRBD2 (5 bases). The CDR3 is 13 residues long. V was cut by 3 bases and J by 5 bases, with 11 bases left in between. Germline CDR1 reads KGHSH; CDR2 reads LQKENI. CDR3 DNA sequence: TGTGCCAGCTCACCCCCCGGGAACGACGAGCAGTACTTC. Amino acid sequence: CASSPPGNDEQYF.

V gene TRBV2 combines with J gene TRBJ2-5; possibly TRBD1 for D (6 bases). CDR1 SNHLY and CDR2 FYNNEI come from the germline V gene. The CDR3 is 14 amino acids. Trimming removed 3 bases from V and 2 bases from J, with 10 bases in between. This chain's CDR3 is CASSESRGQETQYF. The CDR3 DNA follows: TGTGCCAGCAGTGAGAGCAGGGGACAAGAGACCCAGTACTTC.

This clonotype was seen at least ten times. The chain recombines TRBV27 with TRBJ2-4; 11 bases are shared with TRBD1. CDR1 MNHEY and CDR2 SMNVEV come from the germline V gene (reference sequence). The J segment lost 0 bases and the V segment lost 5 bases, leaving 12 bases of the junction unmatched. The CDR3 has 19 residues. CDR3 bases: TGTGCCAGCAGTCCCCTCGGGACAGGGGGTGGAATAGCCAAAAACATTCAGTACTTC. Protein: CASSPLGTGGGIAKNIQYF.

This clonotype was recorded a few times. The rearrangement joins TRBV20-1 to TRBJ2-3, with TRBD2 identical over 8 bases. The CDR3 loop spans 15 amino acids. Germline V gene sequence: CDR1 DFQATT, CDR2 SNEGSKA (reference sequence). Trimming took 6 bases from V and 0 from J; bases not matched to a gene: 8. Here the CDR3 reads CSAELADVSTDTQYF. The DNA for the CDR3 is TGCAGTGCCGAACTAGCGGACGTTAGCACAGATACGCAGTATTTT.

V and J are TRBV7-2 and TRBJ1-5; D might be TRBD1 (6 bases). The germline V gene encodes CDR1 SGHTA and CDR2 FQGNSA. The V and J ends lost 2 bases and 1 base respectively, with 9 bases between them. CDR3 size: 15 residues. Written as DNA, the CDR3 is TGTGCCAGCAGCTTACTGGGGGCGAGCAATCAGCCCCAGCATTTT. Protein product: CASSLLGASNQPQHF.

This clonotype was picked up a small number of times. The rearrangement links TRBV29-1 to TRBJ2-1; the D gene is possibly TRBD2 (6 bases). Germline V gene lookup returns CDR1 SQVTM and CDR2 ANQGSEA. CDR3 size: 12 residues. V lost 6 bases, J lost 5 bases, and 11 bases lay in between. CDR3 amino acids: CSVETRNNEQFF. Written as DNA, the CDR3 is TGCAGCGTGGAGACTAGAAACAATGAGCAGTTCTTC.

This clonotype appeared a few times. The chain couples TRBV6-1 to TRBJ2-7; TRBD1 agrees at 9 bases. V shed 6 bases, J shed 5 bases, and the junction held 14 bases outside the gene matches. Germline V gene data show CDR1 as MNHNS and CDR2 as SASEGT. This CDR3 has 16 amino acids. CDR3 loop: CASSLRPGTGPDEQYF. The CDR3 DNA sequence: TGTGCCAGCAGCCTCCGTCCCGGGACAGGGCCTGACGAGCAGTACTTC.

A few counts support this clonotype. The V call is TRBV18, the J call TRBJ2-6; D remains unclear. This CDR3 has 17 residues. Trimming stripped 0 bases from V and 3 bases from J, with 12 bases between. Germline CDR1 is KGHSH and CDR2 is LQKENI. CDR3 coding DNA: TGTGCCAGCTCACCACCATCGATGTGGTTTGGGGCCAACGTCCTGACTTTC. Its protein product is CASSPPSMWFGANVLTF.